The present T cell receptor beta chain was sequenced within a study of T cell changes during pregnancy in multiple sclerosis. This clone came up once. Germline assignment: CDR1 LGHNA and CDR2 YSLEER. The CDR3 has 16 residues. V was pared by 1 base and J by 2 bases, with 14 bases between. Using immunoSEQ multiplex PCR, the repertoire was profiled, and TCRdb retains in-frame clones only, with some absent. In the table there are over 35,000 clones, more than 85% of which are singletons. The source was CD8+ T cells from peripheral blood mononuclear cells, collected before pregnancy. V is TRBV4-3 and J is TRBJ2-5; perhaps TRBD2 as D (5 bases). The TCR sequence derives from a female donor with multiple sclerosis, enrolled in a pregnancy study. CDR3 residues: CASSQGVVGGQETQYF. As DNA, the CDR3 is TGCGCCAGCAGCCAAGGAGTGGTGGGCGGGCAAGAGACCCAGTACTTC.